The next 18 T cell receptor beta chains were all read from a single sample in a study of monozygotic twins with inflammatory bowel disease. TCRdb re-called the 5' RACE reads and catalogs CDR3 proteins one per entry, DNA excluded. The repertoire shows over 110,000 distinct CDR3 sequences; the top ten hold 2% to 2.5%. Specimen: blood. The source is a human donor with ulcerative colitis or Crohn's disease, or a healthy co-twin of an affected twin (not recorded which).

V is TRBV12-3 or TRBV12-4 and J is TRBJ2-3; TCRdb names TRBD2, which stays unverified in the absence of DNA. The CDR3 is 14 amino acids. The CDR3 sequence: CASSSSGATDTQYF.

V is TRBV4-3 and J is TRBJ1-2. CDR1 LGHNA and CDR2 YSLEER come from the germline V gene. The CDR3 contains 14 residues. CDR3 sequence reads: CASSQDLGYYGYTF.

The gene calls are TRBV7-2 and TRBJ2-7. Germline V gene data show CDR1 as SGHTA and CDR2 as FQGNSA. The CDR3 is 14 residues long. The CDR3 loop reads CASSSYGSSYEQYF.

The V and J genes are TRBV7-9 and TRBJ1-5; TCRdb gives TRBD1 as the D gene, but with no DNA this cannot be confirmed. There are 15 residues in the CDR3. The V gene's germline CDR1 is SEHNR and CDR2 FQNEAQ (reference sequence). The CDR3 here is CASSLGTATSQPQHF.

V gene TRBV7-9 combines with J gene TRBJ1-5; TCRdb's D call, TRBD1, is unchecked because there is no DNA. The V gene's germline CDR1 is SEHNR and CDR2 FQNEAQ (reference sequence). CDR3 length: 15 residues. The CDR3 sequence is CASSSTGPGNQPQHF.

The CDR3: CASSESGLNLVMNTEAFF. This sequence joins TRBV10-1 and TRBJ1-1. The CDR3 has 18 residues. Germline CDR1 and CDR2: WNHNN and SYGVQD (reference sequence).

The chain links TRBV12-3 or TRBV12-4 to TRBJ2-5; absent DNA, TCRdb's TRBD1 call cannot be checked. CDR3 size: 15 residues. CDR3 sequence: CASSFGAGGRETQYF.

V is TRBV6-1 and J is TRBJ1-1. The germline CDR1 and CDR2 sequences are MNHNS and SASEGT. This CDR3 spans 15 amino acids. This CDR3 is CASSQPPRGSTEAFF.

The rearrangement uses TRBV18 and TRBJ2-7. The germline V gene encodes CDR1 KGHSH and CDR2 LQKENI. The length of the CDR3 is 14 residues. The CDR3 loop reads CASSPSVRSYEQYF.

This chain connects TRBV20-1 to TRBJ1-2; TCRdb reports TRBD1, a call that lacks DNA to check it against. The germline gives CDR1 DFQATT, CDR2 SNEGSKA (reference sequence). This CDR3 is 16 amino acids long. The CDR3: CSAPGQGESGGYGYTF.

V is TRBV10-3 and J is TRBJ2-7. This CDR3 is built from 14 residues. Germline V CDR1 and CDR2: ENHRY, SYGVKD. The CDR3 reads CAIRGSQNYYEQYF.

The CDR3 spells CAISGLAGGSYNEQFF. J is TRBJ2-1 and V is TRBV10-3; TCRdb indicates TRBD2, and absent DNA this call remains unverified. The CDR3 is made up of 16 amino acids. Germline V gene sequence: CDR1 ENHRY, CDR2 SYGVKD.

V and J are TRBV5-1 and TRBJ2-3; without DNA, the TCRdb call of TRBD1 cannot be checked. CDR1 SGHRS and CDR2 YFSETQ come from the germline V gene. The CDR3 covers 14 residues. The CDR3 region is CASSFGQVGDTQYF.

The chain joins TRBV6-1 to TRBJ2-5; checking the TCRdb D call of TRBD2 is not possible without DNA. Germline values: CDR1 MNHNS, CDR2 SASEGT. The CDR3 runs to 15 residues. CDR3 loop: CAGSRRRGYQVTQYF.

CDR3 sequence: CASSVDHSQNEKLFF. The genes are TRBV9 and TRBJ1-4. CDR3 length: 15 residues. CDR1 and CDR2 from the germline V gene are SGDLS and YYNGEE.

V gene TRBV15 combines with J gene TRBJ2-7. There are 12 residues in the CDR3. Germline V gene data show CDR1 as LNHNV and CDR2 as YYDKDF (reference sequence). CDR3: CATSRDGYEQYF.

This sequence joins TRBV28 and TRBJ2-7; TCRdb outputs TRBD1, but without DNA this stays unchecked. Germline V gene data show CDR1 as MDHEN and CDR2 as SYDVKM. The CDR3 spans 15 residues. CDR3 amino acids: CASSLQGPGGYEQYF.

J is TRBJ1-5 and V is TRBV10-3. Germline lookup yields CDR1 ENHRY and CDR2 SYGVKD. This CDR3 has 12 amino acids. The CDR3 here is CAISGVNQPQHF.